This record concerns one T cell receptor beta chain sequence. Germline V gene data show CDR1 as LNHDA and CDR2 as SQIVND (reference sequence). V lost 5 bases, J lost 3 bases, and 11 bases lay in between. CDR3 length: 14 residues. This entry is derived from a study of T cell changes during pregnancy in multiple sclerosis. Clones were sequenced by immunoSEQ multiplex PCR, and TCRdb holds only the in-frame ones, with some missing. The table includes approximately 70,000 clones, approximately 88% detected once. The specimen comprised peripheral blood, sampled in the first trimester of pregnancy. V gene TRBV19 combines with J gene TRBJ1-5; D is ambiguous. This TCR was recovered from a female donor in good health, enrolled as a control in a pregnancy study. CDR3 sequence reads: CASSPWRDNQPQHF. The CDR3 DNA sequence: TGTGCCAGTAGTCCCTGGAGGGACAATCAGCCCCAGCATTTT.